This T cell receptor (beta chain) was recovered during a study of T cell clonotyping in hematopoietic cell transplantation. General observations from the study: CD4 and CD8 repertoire contributions could not be separated without sorting. After transplant, recipient diversity fell while pathologically expanded clonotypes grew through day 180. Few recipient clonotypes overlapped donors; over 97% were de novo at given depth.

CDR1 GTSNPN and CDR2 SVGIG come from the germline V gene (reference sequence). V lost 2 bases to trimming and J lost 1 base, with 8 bases between them. The CDR3 length is 13 residues. Blood collection times were about day -28 and days 30, 100, 180 posttransplant. In regard to this clone: Its antigen remains unidentified.

Generated by immunoSEQ multiplex PCR, the TCRdb table keeps only in-frame clones and is missing some. The data hold about 5,000 clones, with over 85% observed a single time. The sequencing here drew on peripheral blood mononuclear cells, taken 100 days after allogeneic stem cell transplant. This receptor was obtained from a male patient aged 70-79 years who had an allogeneic stem cell transplant from an unrelated donor, so T cells may come from the graft donor. Some clones in this sample may be carry-over from other donors' samples. V and J are TRBV30 and TRBJ1-2, with TRBD1 as a possible D gene (6 bases). The CDR3 nucleotides are TGTGCCTGGAGTACAGGGATTAACTATGGCTACACCTTC. Translation: CAWSTGINYGYTF.